Sequencing of this T cell receptor beta chain was carried out in a study of T cells in Graves' hyperthyroidism and ophthalmopathy. Findings and limits, study-wide: Appearing also in blood were most of the thyroid clonotypes expanded above 0.001. Model-based prediction identified ophthalmopathy a median about 6 months prior to its onset.

Using RNA transcripts as the source, TCR beta CDR3 regions were amplified. The primer set for the first-round RT-PCR of the TCR CDR3 was HTBI. Each CDR3 protein gets one entry after TCRdb re-called the multiplex PCR reads with MiXCR. The table shows over 250,000 distinct CDR3 sequences, with about 15% occurring only once. This CDR3 is built from 15 residues. The J segment lost 5 bases and the V segment lost 7 bases, leaving 10 bases of the junction unmatched. Germline V CDR1 and CDR2: LNHDA, SQIVND (reference sequence). Notes on this clonotype: Its specificity is unknown.

This sequence was found in a woman aged 55-70 years with Graves' ophthalmopathy. Material: blood. The gene calls are TRBV19 and TRBJ2-4; 8 bases match TRBD2. The CDR3 here is CASTPGGRTENIQYF. The CDR3 nucleotides are TGTGCCAGTACCCCTGGCGGGAGGACGGAAAACATTCAGTACTTC.